This TCR beta chain was sequenced during a study of blood T cell repertoires in COVID-19 (dated by TCRdb to about 2020). Looking at the study overall: Samples covering the acute and convalescent phases of COVID-19 were provided by collaborators in the United States, Italy and Spain. Samples came from the ongoing ImmuneRACE study (first 160 participants) plus 1,254 subjects from 6 global collaborators. Deeply sampled blood TCRbeta repertoires from subjects exposed to, actively infected with, or recovered from COVID-19 were included in the dataset. The sample metadata nearly always contained a de-identified subject ID, COVID-19 status, age in years and sex. The material from the prospective study consisted of cDNA or gDNA derived from T cells, B-cell-depleted T cells, or PBMCs. HLA class I and class II types, where available, came from metadata supplied by the sample provider rather than from assay-based typing. The repertoires were released in a freely available public database meant as a resource for research on the immune response to SARS-CoV-2.

What the study reported, not specific to this receptor: The amount of clinical and demographic metadata varied by source and participant and was provided uncurated.

V loses 3 bases at its end and J loses 4 bases; junction bases beyond the gene matches: 7. Measured from the cysteine to the phenylalanine, the CDR3 is 16 residues long. The CDR3 DNA has 48 bases and is translated from base 1. CDR1 and CDR2 are read off the germline V gene as SGDLS and YYNGEE. TCRbeta CDR3 regions were amplified from genomic DNA using the immunoSEQ Assay, a bias-controlled multiplex PCR. From the authors' description of their analysis: Nucleated cell counts per sample were estimated from amplification of reference gene primers within the assay. Sequence reads were collapsed and filtered to measure the absolute abundance of every unique TCRbeta CDR3 rearrangement. Productive Simpson clonality was computed per sample as the square root of Simpson's diversity index over productive rearrangements. The immuneACCESS repertoire file appears here via TCRdb, limited to in-frame rearrangements. These files lack a portion of the clones; in checked studies, under half of the deficit traces to unresolved V genes, and the cause of the others is not known. V, J and clone size derive from that table, while D and trimming were established from the DNA sequence. Here the sample has more than 55,000 clones; about 80% occur a single time. In total, the top ten clones hold more than 30% of the sample.

Each collaborating institution followed its own protocols to collect whole blood in K2EDTA tubes. For TCRbeta analysis, collaborator samples were shipped as frozen whole blood, as isolated PBMCs, or as DNA extracted from either sample type. Only one count was recorded for this clone. Its binding antigen is unknown. There are no base qualities to consult, and no much larger clone falls within one base. Material: peripheral blood. The chain employs TRBV9 and TRBJ2-1; the junction holds 10 bases that match TRBD1. This clonotype was sampled from a human donor in a cohort sampled during active COVID-19. The CDR3 reads as follows: CASSEVGQGTYNEQFF. The bases read TGTGCCAGCAGCGAAGTGGGACAGGGGACTTACAATGAGCAGTTCTTC.